These T cell receptor beta chains were read from a single sample in a study of identical twins. TCRdb ran MiXCR on the 5' RACE reads and lists one entry per CDR3 protein. There are under 900,000 distinct CDR3 sequences in the sample; roughly 18% occur only once, and about an eighth lies in the top ten. These data were likewise used in another study, on T cells expressing NK-cell markers.

The sample comprised PBMCs. The source is a woman between 18 and 30 years old in good health. The conserved cysteine and the conserved F or W are not part of the CDR3 here. The D gene is left open where the match is weak.

D gene: TRBD2; V gene: TRBV15; CDR3 length: 11; CDR3 protein: ATSLVAGNEQY
D gene: .; V gene: TRBV3-1; CDR3 length: 11; CDR3 protein: ASSHSGANVLT
D gene: .; V gene: TRBV11-2; CDR3 length: 11; CDR3 protein: ASSGADNTEAF
D gene: .; V gene: TRBV7-3; CDR3 length: 11; CDR3 protein: ASSLAGLGTQY
D gene: TRBD2; V gene: TRBV25-1; CDR3 length: 16; CDR3 protein: ASSERSASGVGGETQY
D gene: TRBD2; V gene: TRBV12-3/TRBV12-4; CDR3 length: 15; CDR3 protein: ASSKRWREGHGNEQF
D gene: .; V gene: TRBV10-3; CDR3 length: 12; CDR3 protein: AITAGPGAGELF
D gene: TRBD2; V gene: TRBV12-3/TRBV12-4; CDR3 length: 13; CDR3 protein: ASSRSSGATDTQY
D gene: .; V gene: TRBV6-1; CDR3 length: 13; CDR3 protein: ASIGLPLGPSTQY
D gene: .; V gene: TRBV7-2; CDR3 length: 11; CDR3 protein: ASLIRGTYEQY
D gene: TRBD2; V gene: TRBV6-2/TRBV6-3; CDR3 length: 13; CDR3 protein: ASSYSSREGRWQF
D gene: TRBD1; V gene: TRBV6-1; CDR3 length: 12; CDR3 protein: ASRLQGTDTEAF
D gene: .; V gene: TRBV29-1; CDR3 length: 10; CDR3 protein: SVASGAGEQY
D gene: .; V gene: TRBV12-3/TRBV12-4; CDR3 length: 11; CDR3 protein: ASSLQGYREAF
D gene: .; V gene: TRBV6-6; CDR3 length: 11; CDR3 protein: ASSPVGNEKLF
D gene: TRBD1; V gene: TRBV12-3/TRBV12-4; CDR3 length: 13; CDR3 protein: ASSLASGQGMPQH
D gene: .; V gene: TRBV2; CDR3 length: 9; CDR3 protein: ASLGWDTQY
D gene: .; V gene: TRBV29-1; CDR3 length: 14; CDR3 protein: SGKGTRRTSNQPQH
D gene: .; V gene: TRBV7-3; CDR3 length: 15; CDR3 protein: ASSWTGSGELSYEQY
D gene: .; V gene: TRBV11-2; CDR3 length: 8; CDR3 protein: ATGGDTQY
D gene: .; V gene: TRBV12-3/TRBV12-4; CDR3 length: 11; CDR3 protein: ASSRAGRYGYT
D gene: .; V gene: TRBV20-1; CDR3 length: 12; CDR3 protein: SAPTLSTRNEQF
D gene: .; V gene: TRBV28; CDR3 length: 13; CDR3 protein: ASSPSPASGNTIY
D gene: .; V gene: TRBV5-1; CDR3 length: 12; CDR3 protein: ASSPRGFGDTQY